The 27 T cell receptor beta chains below come from one sample, sequenced in a study of cytomegalovirus exposure and HLA in healthy donors. Primers: 60 Vbeta forward and 13 Jbeta reverse. The repertoire was sequenced with immunoSEQ multiplex PCR; TCRdb's copy has only in-frame clones and lacks some. The table lists approximately 190,000 clones, roughly 85% of them singletons. Sequences were obtained from PBMCs. Receptors were obtained from a woman aged 18-29 years in good health and CMV-seronegative.

The rearrangement uses TRBV4-1 and TRBJ1-4; D is uncertain. In germline, CDR1 is MGHRA, CDR2 YSYEKL. CDR3 length: 17 amino acids. The V end was cut by 0 bases, the J end by 4 bases, with 15 bases between. Written as DNA, the CDR3 is TGCGCCAGCAGCCAAGATACGGGAAGTCAGCGTAATGAAAAACTGTTTTTT. Residues: CASSQDTGSQRNEKLFF.

The chain couples TRBV30 to TRBJ2-3, with D possibly being TRBD1 (5 bases). CDR1 is GTSNPN and CDR2 is SVGIG in the germline V gene (reference sequence). V dropped 0 bases and J dropped 0 bases, with 10 bases sitting between them. The CDR3 is 15 residues long. In DNA, the CDR3 is TGTGCCTGGAGTGTAGGGGTTCCTAGCACAGATACGCAGTATTTT. Its translation is CAWSVGVPSTDTQYF.

This clone was seen a single time. V and J are TRBV11-2 and TRBJ1-2; D remains unclear. Germline CDR1 reads SGHAT; CDR2 reads FQNNGV. The ends were cut back, 3 bases at V and 8 bases at J, with 10 bases in the middle. The CDR3 has 12 amino acids. In DNA, the CDR3 is TGTGCCAGCAGCTTTCTAAAGAAGGGCTACACCTTC. Translated: CASSFLKKGYTF.

The chain is built from TRBV5-1 and TRBJ2-5, with TRBD2 matching over 7 bases. The V gene's germline CDR1 is SGHRS and CDR2 YFSETQ. V was clipped by 4 bases and J by 6 bases; unmatched bases: 12. The CDR3 length is 15 residues. The CDR3 is CASSAGLGPLQTQYF. The CDR3 nucleotides are TGCGCCAGCAGCGCTGGACTAGGTCCCTTGCAGACCCAGTACTTC.

The V and J genes are TRBV11-3 and TRBJ2-1, with D maybe TRBD1 (6 bases). Germline assignment: CDR1 SGHNT and CDR2 YENEEA. V lost 2 bases and J lost 7, with 12 bases in between. The CDR3 has 14 amino acids. The CDR3 DNA follows: TGTGCCAGCAGCTTACAGGGGATTGGAAATGAGCAGTTCTTC. Its translation is CASSLQGIGNEQFF. Full variable domain (rest looked up from reference TRBV11-3 and TRBJ2-1): EAGVVQSPRYKIIEKKQPVAFWCNPISGHNTLYWYLQNLGQGPELLIRYENEEAVDDSQLPKDRFSAERLKGVDSTLKIQPAELGDSAVYLCASSLQGIGNEQFFGPGTRLTVL.

J is TRBJ1-5 and V is TRBV21-1. TRBV21-1 is a pseudogene segment. There are 15 residues in the CDR3. The CDR3 sequence is CASTLRGRLNQPQHF. The CDR3 DNA reads TGTGCCAGCACCCTACGAGGGCGGCTGAATCAGCCCCAGCATTTT.

A few counts support this clone. The rearrangement links TRBV5-4 to TRBJ2-1; D call uncertain. This CDR3 region has 14 residues. Trimming pared 4 bases from V and 7 bases from J, leaving 15 bases between. The germline gives CDR1 SGHNT, CDR2 YYREEE (reference sequence). In DNA, the CDR3 is TGTGCCAGCAGCCGGTTGCCGGTAGATAATGAGCAGTTCTTC. Translating gives CASSRLPVDNEQFF.

The CDR3 here is CASSPVEVPRTEAFF. CDR3 nucleotide sequence: TGTGCCAGCTCACCAGTCGAGGTACCAAGGACTGAAGCTTTCTTT. The chain has TRBV18 and TRBJ1-1; the D is unclear. V lost 2 bases to trimming and J lost 5 bases, with 15 bases between them. Germline V CDR1 and CDR2: KGHSH, LQKENI. The CDR3 is 15 amino acids.

J is TRBJ2-7 and V is TRBV15; D gene ambiguous. Germline CDR1 LNHNV, CDR2 YYDKDF (reference sequence). Trimming took 1 base from V and 5 from J, leaving 12 bases between them. The CDR3 runs 14 residues. CDR3 sequence reads: CATSRAEPPNEQYV. Here the CDR3 DNA reads TGTGCCACCAGCAGAGCGGAGCCCCCGAACGAGCAGTACGTC.

The gene calls are TRBV5-8 and TRBJ2-1; D may be TRBD2 (7 bases). The CDR3 covers 15 residues. The V and J ends lost 0 bases and 8 bases respectively, with 15 bases between them. Germline CDR1 SGHTS, CDR2 YDEGEE. In nucleotides, the CDR3 is TGTGCCAGCAGCTTGGATTATCGGGGGGCGTATGAGCAGTTCTTC. Translation gives CASSLDYRGAYEQFF. The whole variable domain, remainder taken from reference TRBV5-8 and TRBJ2-1, is EAGVTQSPTHLIKTRGQQATLRCSPISGHTSVYWYQQALGLGLQFLLWYDEGEERNRGNFPPRFSGRQFPNYSSELNVNALELEDSALYLCASSLDYRGAYEQFFGPGTRLTVL.

The CDR3 sequence: CASSIDLWGGINYGYTF. The DNA of the CDR3 is TGTGCCAGTAGTATAGATCTCTGGGGGGGCATTAACTATGGCTACACCTTC. The chain has TRBV19 and TRBJ1-2, with TRBD1 as a possible D gene (6 bases). CDR1 and CDR2 (germline): LNHDA, SQIVND (reference sequence). V was trimmed by 0 bases and J by 1 base, leaving 15 bases between them. The CDR3 sequence is 17 residues long.

This chain joins TRBV4-3 and TRBJ2-7; D uncertain. V lost 0 bases, J lost 11 bases, and 14 bases lay in between. The CDR3 has 13 amino acids. Germline CDR1 is LGHNA and CDR2 is YSLEER. As DNA, the CDR3 is TGCGCCAGCAGCCAAGATCTCTCGGCGGCAAAGTACTTC. It codes for CASSQDLSAAKYF.

The rearrangement uses TRBV6-5 and TRBJ2-1; maybe TRBD2 (6 bases). Germline V lookup: CDR1 MNHEY, CDR2 SVGAGI. The CDR3 runs 13 residues. The V end lost 10 bases, the J end lost 6 bases, and 16 bases lay between the germline ends. CDR3 DNA: TGTGCCACGGGACTCCCTCAGCGCAATGAGCAGTTCTTC. Translating it yields CATGLPQRNEQFF.

The chain combines TRBV7-9 with TRBJ2-7, with TRBD1 matching 10 bases. The germline V gene encodes CDR1 SEHNR and CDR2 FQNEAQ (reference sequence). CDR3 length: 13 residues. The junction had 5 bases not matched to a gene; V was cut back by 6 bases and J by 6 bases. The CDR3 spells CASRGTGESEQYF. The CDR3 DNA reads as TGTGCCAGCAGGGGGACAGGGGAGTCCGAGCAGTACTTC.

This clone was found once. The chain is built from TRBV7-2 and TRBJ2-1; 9 nucleotides agree with TRBD2. The V and J ends lost 3 bases and 10 bases, in that order; junction bases with no gene match: 7. CDR1 is SGHTA and CDR2 is FQGNSA in the germline V gene. The length of the CDR3 is 14 residues. CDR3 nucleotides: TGTGCCAGCAGCTTGGTTCAGCGGGGGGCCGAGCAGTTCTTC. Protein product: CASSLVQRGAEQFF.

J is TRBJ2-3 and V is TRBV29-1; TRBD1 aligns across 7 bases. The length of the CDR3 is 13 residues. Losses at the gene ends were 2 bases for V and 9 bases for J; bases not matched to a gene: 8. Germline V gene lookup returns CDR1 SQVTM and CDR2 ANQGSEA. CDR3 bases: TGCAGCGTTGAAAGGGACAGTCCTAGGACGCAGTATTTT. It yields the protein CSVERDSPRTQYF.

The V call is TRBV18, the J call TRBJ2-3; 11 nucleotides line up with TRBD2. With V trimmed by 3 bases and J by 5 bases, 13 bases remained unmatched. The CDR3 runs to 18 residues. Germline V gene sequence: CDR1 KGHSH, CDR2 LQKENI. Here the CDR3 DNA reads TGTGCCAGCTCACCCGGTGGGCTAGCGGGAGGTCGTCTAGATACGCAGTATTTT. Translation: CASSPGGLAGGRLDTQYF. The whole variable domain, filled in from reference TRBV18 and TRBJ2-3, reads NAGVMQNPRHLVRRRGQEARLRCSPMKGHSHVYWYRQLPEEGLKFMVYLQKENIIDESGMPKERFSAEFPKEGPSILRIQQVVRGDSAAYFCASSPGGLAGGRLDTQYFGPGTRLTVL.

This clone came up a few times. This chain uses TRBV6-6 with TRBJ1-2, with 8 bases fitting TRBD1. Germline V CDR1 and CDR2: MNHNY, SVGAGI (reference sequence). The junction had 6 bases not matched to a gene; V was cut back by 8 bases and J by 4 bases. CDR3 length: 13 residues. CDR3 bases: TGTGCCAGCTCTTTGACAGGGGCCTATGGCTACACCTTC. This encodes CASSLTGAYGYTF.

This chain joins TRBV30 and TRBJ1-2, with unresolved D. The length of the CDR3 is 12 residues. Trimming took off 4 bases at V and 6 bases at J, with 12 bases between the two ends. The germline V gene has CDR1 GTSNPN and CDR2 SVGIG (reference sequence). CDR3 DNA: TGTGCCTGGATTTACGGTTTAGATGGCTACACCTTC. As protein: CAWIYGLDGYTF.

The chain couples TRBV28 to TRBJ2-7; D might be TRBD2 (6 bases). The germline CDR1 and CDR2 sequences are MDHEN and SYDVKM. The CDR3 covers 17 residues. The germline V and J ends were trimmed by 5 bases and 0 bases, with 20 bases remaining between them. The CDR3, as DNA: TGTGCCAGCAGTACCCCGCTCGGGCGGGATAGCTCCTACGAGCAGTACTTC. This encodes CASSTPLGRDSSYEQYF.

This clone came up a few times. The V and J genes are TRBV6-6 and TRBJ1-1; D is perhaps TRBD1 (5 bases). Germline V gene sequence: CDR1 MNHNY, CDR2 SVGAGI (reference sequence). CDR3 length equals 14 residues. The germline V and J ends were trimmed by 2 bases and 7 bases, with 14 bases remaining between them. As DNA, the CDR3 is TGTGCCAGCAGTTACCAGGGCGGGATGAGTGAAGCTTTCTTT. Its protein product is CASSYQGGMSEAFF.

CDR3 in DNA: TGCGCCAGCAGCTTGGGTTATGGAGCGGGAGGGCAAGAGACCCAGTACTTC. Translation gives CASSLGYGAGGQETQYF. This chain uses TRBV5-1 with TRBJ2-5; 10 bases align to TRBD2. Germline-derived CDR1 and CDR2 are SGHRS and YFSETQ. This CDR3 has 17 amino acids. Trimming removed 0 bases from V and 2 bases from J; junction bases left unmatched: 7.

V and J are TRBV19 and TRBJ2-3, with D unresolved. The CDR3 has 15 residues. Germline-derived CDR1 and CDR2 are LNHDA and SQIVND (reference sequence). Trimming left V 6 bases short and J 0 bases short, with 13 bases between. The CDR3 region is CASSSAGTSTDTQYF. In DNA form, the CDR3 reads TGTGCCAGTAGCAGCGCTGGTACGAGCACAGATACGCAGTATTTT.

The chain joins TRBV29-1 to TRBJ2-7; the match to TRBD2 covers 14 bases. J gave up 7 bases and V 6 bases, and 8 bases lay outside the gene matches. Germline CDR1 SQVTM, CDR2 ANQGSEA. The CDR3 covers 14 residues. The CDR3 nucleotides are TGCAGCGTAGCCGGGACTAGCGGGAGCGGGGAGCAGTACTTC. Translated: CSVAGTSGSGEQYF.

CDR3 region: CSVAPQQGEKLFF. In nucleotides, the CDR3 is TGCAGCGTTGCGCCACAACAGGGGGAAAAACTGTTTTTT. This sequence joins TRBV29-1 and TRBJ1-4, with 7 bases lining up with TRBD1. Looked up from germline, CDR1 is SQVTM and CDR2 is ANQGSEA. V lost 4 bases, J lost 8 bases, and 7 bases stayed unmatched. The CDR3 loop spans 13 amino acids. The full variable domain, its missing parts supplied by reference TRBV29-1 and TRBJ1-4, is SAVISQKPSRDICQRGTSLTIQCQVDSQVTMMFWYRQQPGQSLTLIATANQGSEATYESGFVIDKFPISRPNLTFSTLTVSNMSPEDSSIYLCSVAPQQGEKLFFGSGTQLSVL.

The rearrangement links TRBV7-9 to TRBJ1-1; D ambiguous. Per germline, CDR1 SEHNR and CDR2 FQNEAQ (reference sequence). The CDR3 consists of 13 residues. Trimming left V 3 bases short and J 1 base short, with 6 bases between. The CDR3 is CASSFTANTEAFF. The CDR3 DNA reads as TGTGCCAGCAGCTTTACAGCGAACACTGAAGCTTTCTTT. Full variable domain (missing parts from reference TRBV7-9 and TRBJ1-1): DTGVSQNPRHKITKRGQNVTFRCDPISEHNRLYWYRQTLGQGPEFLTYFQNEAQLEKSRLLSDRFSAERPKGSFSTLEIQRTEQGDSAMYLCASSFTANTEAFFGQGTRLTVV.

This sequence joins TRBV5-1 and TRBJ1-2, with 8 nucleotides matching TRBD1. The CDR3 has 13 amino acids. Looked up from germline, CDR1 is SGHRS and CDR2 is YFSETQ. Trimming took 4 bases from V and 3 from J; bases not matched to a gene: 2. CDR3 in DNA: TGCGCCAGCAGCCAGACAGGGGACTATGGCTACACCTTC. Its translation is CASSQTGDYGYTF.